This is a list of T cell receptor beta chains from one sample in a study of T cells in Graves' hyperthyroidism and ophthalmopathy. TCRdb passed the multiplex PCR reads through MiXCR, listing each CDR3 protein once. Altogether about 380,000 distinct CDR3 sequences are present, 14% being singletons, with the ten largest covering approximately 10%. The sequencing input was blood. These receptors all stem from an older woman with Graves' hyperthyroidism. CDR3s include the opening cysteine and the closing phenylalanine or tryptophan. A D gene is named only where the DNA matches it firmly. Clone size is given for some rows only: seen once, a few or many times, or a class if the clone is expanded.

J gene	V gene	D gene	clone size	CDR3 protein	CDR3 DNA
TRBJ1-1	TRBV7-8	TRBD1	many	CASSRRRQGAYTEAFF	TGTGCCAGCAGCCGACGGCGGCAGGGGGCTTACACTGAAGCTTTCTTT
TRBJ1-1	TRBV20-1	TRBD1	few	CSASFRQGLTEAFF	TGCAGTGCTAGCTTCCGACAGGGGCTTACTGAAGCTTTCTTT
TRBJ2-3	TRBV10-1	.	many	CASSESRSDTQYF	TGCGCCAGCAGTGAGTCCAGGTCAGATACGCAGTATTTT
TRBJ2-7	TRBV11-2	TRBD2	many	CASSLVLERGYEQYF	TGTGCCAGCAGCTTAGTATTAGAGCGGGGGTACGAGCAGTACTTC
TRBJ2-1	TRBV10-1	.	many	CASSEKSNDPYNEQFF	TGCGCCAGCAGTGAGAAGAGTAATGACCCATACAATGAGCAGTTCTTC
TRBJ2-5	TRBV3-1	TRBD2	.	CASSPGGVAGGETQYF	TGTGCCAGCAGCCCAGGCGGGGTAGCGGGAGGTGAGACCCAGTACTTC
TRBJ1-6	TRBV6-2/TRBV6-3	TRBD1	many	CASRNGQGNSPLHF	TGTGCCAGCAGGAACGGACAGGGCAATTCACCCCTCCACTTT
TRBJ2-1	TRBV15	.	.	CATSRAGGTSRFF	TGTGCCACCAGCAGAGCAGGGGGGACGTCGAGGTTCTTC
TRBJ2-1	TRBV20-1	TRBD2	many	CSAGTSWDNEQFF	TGCAGTGCCGGGACTAGCTGGGACAATGAGCAGTTCTTC
TRBJ2-1	TRBV12-3/TRBV12-4	TRBD2	many	CASSPETSGVYNEQFF	TGTGCCAGCAGCCCCGAGACTAGCGGGGTTTACAATGAGCAGTTCTTC
TRBJ1-1	TRBV7-3	.	many	CASSPFGGGNTEAFF	TGTGCCAGCAGCCCGTTCGGGGGGGGGAACACTGAAGCTTTCTTT
TRBJ1-2	TRBV30	TRBD1	many	CAWITGAGYTF	TGTGCCTGGATAACAGGGGCTGGCTACACCTTC
TRBJ2-1	TRBV24-1	TRBD1	few	CATSDNRGTGFGEQFF	TGTGCCACCAGTGACAATCGAGGGACAGGGTTTGGTGAGCAGTTCTTC
TRBJ2-1	TRBV20-1	.	many	CSARVPGPSSYNEQFF	TGCAGTGCTAGAGTCCCGGGACCGTCCTCCTACAATGAGCAGTTCTTC
TRBJ2-7	TRBV18	.	many	CASSPDGRTEQYF	TGTGCCAGCTCACCAGATGGGCGGACCGAGCAGTACTTC
TRBJ2-3	TRBV7-9	.	many	CASSSTGRLGDTQYF	TGTGCCAGCAGCTCCACCGGCAGGTTGGGAGATACGCAGTATTTT
TRBJ2-1	TRBV27	TRBD2	many	CASSQGTSGSGEQFF	TGTGCCAGCAGTCAGGGGACTAGCGGGAGTGGTGAGCAGTTCTTC
TRBJ2-5	TRBV12-5	TRBD2	many	CASGLGYGLAGQETQYF	TGTGCTAGTGGTTTGGGATATGGGCTAGCGGGACAAGAGACCCAGTACTTC
TRBJ2-1	TRBV2	TRBD1	many	CASRELGGSYNEQFF	TGTGCCAGCAGGGAACTAGGGGGCAGCTACAATGAGCAGTTCTTC
TRBJ1-6	TRBV7-9	.	many	CASSLLGGTSPLHF	TGTGCCAGCAGCTTACTAGGGGGAACTTCACCCCTCCACTTT
TRBJ1-4	TRBV6-1	TRBD1	many	CASSTGEVNEKLFF	TGTGCCAGCAGTACAGGGGAGGTGAATGAAAAACTGTTTTTT
TRBJ2-7	TRBV7-3	.	many	CASSLPHTFNGTYEQYF	TGTGCCAGCAGCTTACCTCACACCTTTAACGGGACCTACGAGCAGTACTTC
TRBJ2-1	TRBV3-1	TRBD2	.	CASSRGLAGGNEQFF	TGTGCCAGCAGCCGAGGACTAGCGGGGGGCAATGAGCAGTTCTTC
TRBJ2-3	TRBV12-3/TRBV12-4	.	many	CASRPKAASDTQYF	TGTGCCAGCAGGCCCAAGGCAGCTTCAGATACGCAGTATTTT
TRBJ1-3	TRBV9	.	.	CASSSARGSGNAIYF	TGTGCCAGCAGCTCAGCAAGGGGCTCTGGAAACGCCATATATTTT
TRBJ2-7	TRBV6-1	.	many	CASRKEGRGEQYF	TGTGCCAGCAGGAAGGAGGGCCGAGGCGAGCAGTACTTC
TRBJ1-5	TRBV5-1	TRBD1	.	CASSSGQPHQPQHF	TGCGCCAGCAGCTCGGGACAGCCTCATCAGCCCCAGCATTTT
TRBJ2-1	TRBV6-1	TRBD1	.	CASRDRGYEQFF	TGTGCCAGCAGGGACAGGGGCTATGAGCAGTTCTTC
TRBJ2-1	TRBV12-3/TRBV12-4	.	many	CASSLFGLTYNEQFF	TGTGCCAGCAGTTTATTCGGGCTAACCTACAATGAGCAGTTCTTC
TRBJ1-1	TRBV18	.	.	CASSPGAKTAFF	TGTGCCAGCTCACCAGGGGCCAAAACAGCTTTCTTT
TRBJ2-7	TRBV15	.	many	CATSRVGHEQYF	TGTGCCACCAGCAGAGTAGGTCACGAGCAGTACTTC
TRBJ2-2	TRBV12-3/TRBV12-4	.	many	CASSLREATGELFF	TGTGCCAGCTCCCTTCGGGAAGCCACCGGGGAGCTGTTTTTT
TRBJ2-2	TRBV28	TRBD2	many	CASSPLAGPIAGELFF	TGTGCCAGCAGTCCACTAGCGGGTCCGATTGCCGGGGAGCTGTTTTTT
TRBJ2-1	TRBV5-1	.	many	CASSLASFNEQFF	TGCGCCAGCAGCTTGGCATCGTTTAATGAGCAGTTCTTC
TRBJ2-2	TRBV27	TRBD2	many	CASSHSGSNTGELFF	TGTGCCAGCAGTCACAGCGGGAGTAACACCGGGGAGCTGTTTTTT
TRBJ1-3	TRBV7-9	.	many	CASSSPSGNTIYF	TGTGCCAGCAGCTCCCCCTCTGGAAACACCATATATTTT
TRBJ2-1	TRBV18	TRBD1	many	CASSSGQGFDEQFF	TGTGCCAGCTCTTCCGGACAGGGTTTCGATGAGCAGTTCTTC
TRBJ2-1	TRBV5-1	TRBD1	many	CASTPVGQGFNEQFF	TGCGCCAGCACTCCGGTGGGACAGGGGTTCAATGAGCAGTTCTTC
TRBJ2-2	TRBV30	.	.	CAWRGVRAYTGELFF	TGTGCCTGGAGGGGGGTCAGGGCGTACACCGGGGAGCTGTTTTTT
TRBJ2-1	TRBV24-1	TRBD2	many	CATSGRTSGRSEQFF	TGTGCCACCAGTGGTAGAACTAGCGGGAGAAGTGAGCAGTTCTTC
TRBJ2-1	TRBV5-5	.	.	CASSLGSLTPFNEQFF	TGTGCCAGCAGCTTAGGGTCTTTGACTCCTTTCAATGAGCAGTTCTTC
TRBJ1-1	TRBV7-2	TRBD1	many	CACSRTGVLSTEAFF	TGTGCCTGCTCGCGGACAGGGGTTTTGAGCACTGAAGCTTTCTTT
TRBJ2-5	TRBV5-1	.	.	CASSLALGAPSHF	TGCGCCAGCAGCTTGGCCCTAGGAGCCCCCTCTCACTTC
TRBJ2-2	TRBV12-3/TRBV12-4	TRBD2	many	CASSPRLAGGNTGELFF	TGTGCCAGCAGTCCACGACTAGCGGGAGGGAACACCGGGGAGCTGTTTTTT